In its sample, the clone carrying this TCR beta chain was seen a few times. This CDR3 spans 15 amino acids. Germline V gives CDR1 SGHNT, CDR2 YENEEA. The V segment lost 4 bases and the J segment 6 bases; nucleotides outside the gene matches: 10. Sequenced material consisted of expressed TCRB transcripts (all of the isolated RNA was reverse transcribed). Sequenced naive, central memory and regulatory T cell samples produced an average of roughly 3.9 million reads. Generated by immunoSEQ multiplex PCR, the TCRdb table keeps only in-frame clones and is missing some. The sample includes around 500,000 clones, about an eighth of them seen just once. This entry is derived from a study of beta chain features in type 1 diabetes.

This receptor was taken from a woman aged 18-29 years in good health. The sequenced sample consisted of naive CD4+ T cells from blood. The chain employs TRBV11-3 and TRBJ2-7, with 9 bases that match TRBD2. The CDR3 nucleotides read TGTGCCAGCAGCTCGCTGGCCGGGACTAGCAGCGAGCAGTACTTC. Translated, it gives CASSSLAGTSSEQYF.